This TCR beta chain appears in the sequencing data of a study of CD8 T cells in Susac syndrome. General study points: By the study's own acknowledgment, its TCR sequencing and HLA analysis included relatively few individuals.

TEMRA cells were FACS-enriched, with CD8+ and CD4+ T cells isolated negatively. Random hexamers were used to reverse transcribe roughly 0.5 to 1 ug of RNA. TCRdb passed the immunoSEQ multiplex PCR reads through MiXCR, listing each CDR3 protein once. The sample records 170,000 or so distinct CDR3 sequences, 85% to 95% being singletons. The CDR3 length is 15 residues. V shed 4 bases and J 2 bases; nucleotides not matched to a gene: 5. Germline V gene sequence: CDR1 SGHRS, CDR2 YFSETQ. With respect to this clonotype: As yet, its antigen is unknown.

The sequence derives from a human donor with multiple sclerosis. Sequenced input: CD4+ T cells from PBMCs. V is TRBV5-1 and J is TRBJ2-7, with 11 nucleotides matching TRBD1. In DNA form, the CDR3 reads TGCGCCAGCAGCCGGGACAGGGGGGCTACCTACGAGCAGTACTTC. Residues: CASSRDRGATYEQYF.